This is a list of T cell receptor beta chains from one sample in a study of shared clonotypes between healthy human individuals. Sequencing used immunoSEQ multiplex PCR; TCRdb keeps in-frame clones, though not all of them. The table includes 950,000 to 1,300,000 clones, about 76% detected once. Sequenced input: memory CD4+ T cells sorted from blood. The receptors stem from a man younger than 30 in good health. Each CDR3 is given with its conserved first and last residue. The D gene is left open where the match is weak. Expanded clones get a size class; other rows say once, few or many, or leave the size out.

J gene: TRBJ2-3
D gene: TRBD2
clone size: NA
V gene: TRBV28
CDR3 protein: CASGTQITSGGAWTDTQYF
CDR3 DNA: TGTGCCAGCGGAACACAGATCACTAGCGGGGGGGCCTGGACAGATACGCAGTATTTT

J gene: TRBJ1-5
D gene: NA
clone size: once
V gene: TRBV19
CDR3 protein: CASRGEGRNQPQHF
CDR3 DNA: TGTGCCAGTAGGGGGGAGGGTCGCAATCAGCCCCAGCATTTT

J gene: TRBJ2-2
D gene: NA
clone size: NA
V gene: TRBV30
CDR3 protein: CAWSVPRTTTGELFF
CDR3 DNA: TGTGCCTGGAGTGTACCCCGAACCACCACCGGGGAGCTGTTTTTT

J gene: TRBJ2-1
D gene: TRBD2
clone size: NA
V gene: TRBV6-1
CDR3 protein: CARSSGNDNEQFF
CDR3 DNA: TGTGCCAGGTCGAGCGGGAACGACAATGAGCAGTTCTTC

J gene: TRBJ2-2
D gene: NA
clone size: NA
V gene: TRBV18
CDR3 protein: CASSRSRNTGELFF
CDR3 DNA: TGTGCCAGCTCTCGGAGCAGGAACACCGGGGAGCTGTTTTTT

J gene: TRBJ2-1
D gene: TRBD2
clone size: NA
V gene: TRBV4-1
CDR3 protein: CASSHLRTSGGVEQFF
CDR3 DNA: TGCGCCAGCAGCCACCTCAGGACTAGCGGGGGGGTTGAGCAGTTCTTC

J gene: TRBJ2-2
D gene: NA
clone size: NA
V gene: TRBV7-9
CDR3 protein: CASSPRSGELFF
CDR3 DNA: TGTGCCAGCAGCCCCAGGTCCGGGGAGCTGTTTTTT

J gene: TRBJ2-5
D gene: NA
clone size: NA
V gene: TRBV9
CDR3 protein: CASSAPGFQETQYF
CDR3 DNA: TGTGCCAGCAGCGCCCCAGGGTTCCAAGAGACCCAGTACTTC

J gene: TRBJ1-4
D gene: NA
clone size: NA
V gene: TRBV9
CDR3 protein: CASSLQDATNEKLFF
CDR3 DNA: TGTGCCAGCAGCTTACAGGATGCAACTAATGAAAAACTGTTTTTT

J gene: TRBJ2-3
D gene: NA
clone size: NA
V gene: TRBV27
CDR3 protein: CASSPKPGRMTDTQYF
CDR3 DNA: TGTGCCAGCAGTCCTAAGCCGGGACGGATGACAGATACGCAGTATTTT

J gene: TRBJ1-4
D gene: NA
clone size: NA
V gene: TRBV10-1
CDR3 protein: CASSGSLNEKLFF
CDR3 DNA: TGCGCCAGCAGCGGGAGTCTTAATGAAAAACTGTTTTTT

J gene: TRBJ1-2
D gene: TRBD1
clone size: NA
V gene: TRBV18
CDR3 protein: CASSPDRVVYGYTF
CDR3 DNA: TGTGCCAGCTCACCTGACAGGGTTGTCTATGGCTACACCTTC

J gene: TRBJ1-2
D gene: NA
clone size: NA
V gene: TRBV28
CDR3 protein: CASSLIAGYGYTF
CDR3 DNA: TGTGCCAGCAGTTTAATCGCAGGCTATGGCTACACCTTC

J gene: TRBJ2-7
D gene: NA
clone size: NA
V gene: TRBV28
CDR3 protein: CASSLSATYEQYF
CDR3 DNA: TGTGCCAGCAGTTTGTCAGCCACCTACGAGCAGTACTTC

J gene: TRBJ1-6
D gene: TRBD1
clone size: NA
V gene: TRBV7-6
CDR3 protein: CASSWTQGDSSPLHF
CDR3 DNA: TGTGCCAGCAGCTGGACACAGGGGGATAGTTCACCCCTCCACTTT

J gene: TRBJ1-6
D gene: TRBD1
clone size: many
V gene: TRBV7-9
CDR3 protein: CASSPWDRDNSPLHF
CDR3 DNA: TGTGCCAGCAGCCCCTGGGACAGGGACAATTCACCCCTCCACTTT